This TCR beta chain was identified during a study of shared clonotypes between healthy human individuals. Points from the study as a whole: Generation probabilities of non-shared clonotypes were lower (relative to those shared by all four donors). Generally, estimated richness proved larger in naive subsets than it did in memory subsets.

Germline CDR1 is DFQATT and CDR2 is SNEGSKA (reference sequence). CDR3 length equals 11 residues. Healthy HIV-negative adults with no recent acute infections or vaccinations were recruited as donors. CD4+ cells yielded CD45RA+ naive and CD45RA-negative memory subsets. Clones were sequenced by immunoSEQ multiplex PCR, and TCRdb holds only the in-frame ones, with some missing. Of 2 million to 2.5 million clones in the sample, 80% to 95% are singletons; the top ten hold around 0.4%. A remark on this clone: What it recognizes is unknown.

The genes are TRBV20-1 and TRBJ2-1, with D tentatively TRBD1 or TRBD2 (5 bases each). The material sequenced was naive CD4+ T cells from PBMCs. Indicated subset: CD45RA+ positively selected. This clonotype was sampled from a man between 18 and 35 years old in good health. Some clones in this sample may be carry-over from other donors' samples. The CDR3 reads CTLGVENEQFF. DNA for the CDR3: TGCACCTTGGGGGTGGAGAATGAGCAGTTCTTC.